This T cell receptor (beta chain) was identified in a study of blood T cell repertoires in COVID-19. Germline CDR1 reads MNHEY; CDR2 reads SVGEGT. The J segment lost 6 bases and the V segment lost 0 bases, leaving 2 bases of the junction unmatched. CDR3 length: 14 residues. Profiled with immunoSEQ multiplex PCR; TCRdb holds only in-frame clones, not every one. The sample has a few hundred thousand clones; about 83% are singletons. The V and J genes are TRBV6-2 or TRBV6-3 and TRBJ2-1, with TRBD1 matching over 7 bases. Sequenced input: peripheral blood. This receptor was identified in a woman aged 25-40 years with COVID-19, enrolled during active disease. CDR3 sequence (DNA): TGTGCCAGCAGTTACTCGACAGGGCTCAATGAGCAGTTCTTC. This gives the protein CASSYSTGLNEQFF.